A selection of T cell receptor beta chains follows, all from one sample in a study of T cells after yellow fever vaccination. Each CDR3 protein is one row after TCRdb ran MiXCR on the 5' RACE reads. Among 500,000 to 650,000 distinct CDR3 sequences listed, about a sixth were seen once. Here the sequenced sample was PBMCs, taken 4 to 5 days after the first yellow fever vaccination. These TCRs come from a man between 18 and 35 years old who received the YFV17D yellow fever vaccine. CDR3s include the opening cysteine and the closing phenylalanine or tryptophan. D genes are given only for firm matches. The size of a clone is reported for some rows only, either as once, few or many, or as a class for expanded clones.

J | size | D | V | CDR3 | DNA
TRBJ2-7 | - | TRBD2 | TRBV4-1 | CASSLGTSRSYEQYF | TGCGCCAGCAGCCTCGGGACTAGTAGGTCCTACGAGCAGTACTTC
TRBJ2-1 | few | - | TRBV29-1 | CSAAISYNEQFF | TGCAGCGCTGCGATATCCTACAATGAGCAGTTCTTC
TRBJ2-5 | few | - | TRBV5-1 | CASTKGEVGETQYF | TGCGCCAGCACCAAGGGGGAGGTCGGCGAGACCCAGTACTTC
TRBJ2-4 | - | TRBD1 | TRBV6-2/TRBV6-3 | CASSWGQGAKNIQYF | TGTGCCAGCAGCTGGGGACAGGGGGCCAAAAACATTCAGTACTTC
TRBJ2-5 | - | - | TRBV7-2 | CASSKISQGQETQYF | TGTGCCAGCAGCAAGATAAGTCAGGGACAAGAGACCCAGTACTTC
TRBJ2-5 | few | - | TRBV4-1 | CASSQVPGSWETQYF | TGCGCCAGCAGCCAAGTTCCGGGATCTTGGGAGACCCAGTACTTC
TRBJ2-2 | few | TRBD2 | TRBV3-1 | CASSLSGTSGDGTGELFF | TGTGCCAGCAGCCTTAGCGGCACTAGCGGGGATGGGACCGGGGAGCTGTTTTTT
TRBJ2-3 | many | - | TRBV20-1 | CSAAQITDTQYF | TGCAGTGCTGCACAGATCACAGATACGCAGTATTTT
TRBJ1-1 | - | TRBD1 | TRBV7-2 | CAVDRGRNTEAFF | TGTGCCGTTGACAGGGGGAGGAACACTGAAGCTTTCTTT
TRBJ2-1 | few | TRBD2 | TRBV18 | CASSPPQLAVYNEQFF | TGTGCCAGCTCACCACCGCAACTAGCGGTCTACAATGAGCAGTTCTTC
TRBJ2-1 | - | - | TRBV15 | CATSRDYQGHDEQFF | TGTGCCACCAGCAGAGATTACCAGGGGCACGATGAGCAGTTCTTC
TRBJ2-1 | many | - | TRBV12-3/TRBV12-4 | CASSPRATYNEQFF | TGTGCCAGCAGCCCACGAGCCACCTACAATGAGCAGTTCTTC
TRBJ1-2 | few | TRBD1 | TRBV27 | CASSPSWTGSQGYTF | TGTGCCAGCAGTCCGTCTTGGACAGGGTCTCAAGGCTACACCTTC
TRBJ1-2 | - | - | TRBV29-1 | CSLLDRRYGYTF | TGCAGCCTTCTCGACAGGCGCTATGGCTACACCTTC
TRBJ2-3 | - | - | TRBV7-9 | CASSFYSADTQYF | TGTGCCAGCAGCTTTTATTCCGCCGATACGCAGTATTTT
TRBJ2-5 | - | TRBD2 | TRBV11-2 | CASSTSGGAGTQYF | TGTGCCAGCAGCACTAGCGGGGGGGCGGGGACCCAGTACTTC
TRBJ2-5 | - | - | TRBV4-3 | CASSPKPLGETQYF | TGCGCCAGCAGCCCTAAACCCTTGGGGGAGACCCAGTACTTC
TRBJ1-2 | - | - | TRBV20-1 | CSARGKAFGYTF | TGCAGTGCTCGGGGCAAGGCCTTTGGCTACACCTTC
TRBJ1-5 | many | - | TRBV15 | CATSREGGRGNQPQHF | TGTGCCACCAGCAGAGAGGGGGGCAGGGGAAATCAGCCCCAGCATTTT
TRBJ2-1 | - | - | TRBV7-3 | CASRGPGLYNEQFF | TGTGCCAGCAGGGGCCCGGGACTTTACAATGAGCAGTTCTTC
TRBJ1-1 | - | - | TRBV7-8 | CASRTTGRVNTEAFF | TGTGCCAGCAGAACTACAGGGCGCGTCAACACTGAAGCTTTCTTT
TRBJ2-3 | - | TRBD2 | TRBV27 | CASSWGGGRSDTQYF | TGTGCCAGCAGTTGGGGGGGTGGTAGATCAGATACGCAGTATTTT
TRBJ1-1 | few | TRBD1 | TRBV6-5 | CASSYSGPGGEAFF | TGTGCCAGCAGTTACTCAGGGCCAGGGGGTGAAGCTTTCTTT
TRBJ2-3 | few | TRBD1 | TRBV6-1 | CASSLSQGASDTQYF | TGTGCCAGCAGCCTTTCTCAGGGGGCTTCAGATACGCAGTATTTT
TRBJ2-4 | - | TRBD2 | TRBV7-2 | CASSLGLAAINIQYF | TGTGCCAGCAGCTTGGGACTAGCGGCGATAAACATTCAGTACTTC
TRBJ2-3 | - | TRBD2 | TRBV4-2 | CASSPRTSGADTQYF | TGTGCCAGCAGCCCCCGGACTAGCGGTGCAGATACGCAGTATTTT
TRBJ2-3 | many | TRBD2 | TRBV29-1 | CSAAGAGSTDTQYF | TGCAGCGCCGCTGGAGCGGGGAGCACAGATACGCAGTATTTT
TRBJ1-3 | - | - | TRBV4-1 | CASSQGDRRGNTIYF | TGCGCCAGCAGCCAAGGGGATAGGCGTGGGAACACCATATATTTT